The sequence of this T cell receptor beta chain was determined in a study of response to subunit inactivated influenza vaccine. TCRdb passed the RT-PCR reads through MiXCR, listing each CDR3 protein once. The repertoire holds about 650,000 distinct CDR3 sequences, 15% to 17% seen once, with roughly 11% in the top ten. Broader study findings: The authors proposed limited new T cell recruitment per seasonal influenza vaccination.

Looked up from germline, CDR1 is MNHNS and CDR2 is SASEGT. This CDR3 has 11 residues. Between the trimmed V and J ends, which lost 11 bases and 5 bases, there was a span of 10 bases. The sample holds one count of this clonotype. Its antigen is not known. The sequence was collected from a man between 45 and 60 years old who received an inactivated influenza vaccine. The sequencing used PBMCs from blood, collected roughly 13 days after vaccination. The chain is built from TRBV6-1 and TRBJ2-1; D tentatively fits TRBD1 or TRBD2 (5 bases each). The CDR3 sequence: CAGTRDNEQFF. In DNA form, the CDR3 reads TGTGCCGGGACGAGAGACAATGAGCAGTTCTTC.